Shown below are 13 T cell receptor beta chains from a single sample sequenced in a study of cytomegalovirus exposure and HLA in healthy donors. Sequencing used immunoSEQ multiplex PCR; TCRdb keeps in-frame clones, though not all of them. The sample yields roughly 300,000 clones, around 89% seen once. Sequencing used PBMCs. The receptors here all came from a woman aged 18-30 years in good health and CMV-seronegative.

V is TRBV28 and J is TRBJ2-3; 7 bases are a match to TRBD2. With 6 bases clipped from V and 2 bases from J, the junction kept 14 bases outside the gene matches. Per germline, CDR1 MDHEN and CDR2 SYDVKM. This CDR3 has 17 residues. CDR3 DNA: TGTGCCAGCAGACACGCAATGGGCGGGAGAAACACAGATACGCAGTATTTT. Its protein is CASRHAMGGRNTDTQYF.

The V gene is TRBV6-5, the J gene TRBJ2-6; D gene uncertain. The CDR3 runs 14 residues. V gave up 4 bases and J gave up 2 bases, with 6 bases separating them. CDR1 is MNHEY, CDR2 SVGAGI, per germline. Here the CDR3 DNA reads TGTGCCAGCAGTTCGTTCCCTGGGGCCAACGTCCTGACTTTC. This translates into CASSSFPGANVLTF.

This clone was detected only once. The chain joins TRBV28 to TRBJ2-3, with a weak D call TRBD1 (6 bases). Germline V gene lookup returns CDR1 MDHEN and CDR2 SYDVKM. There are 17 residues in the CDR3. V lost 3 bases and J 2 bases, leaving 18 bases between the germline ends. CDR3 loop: CASSLIRYGQNTDTQYF. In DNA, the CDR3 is TGTGCCAGCAGTTTGATTCGCTACGGACAGAACACAGATACGCAGTATTTT.

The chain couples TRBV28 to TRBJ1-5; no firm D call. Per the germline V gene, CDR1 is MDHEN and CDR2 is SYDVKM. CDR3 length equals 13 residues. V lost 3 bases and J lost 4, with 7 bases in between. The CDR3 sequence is CASSFYRNQPQHF. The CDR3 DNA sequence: TGTGCCAGCAGTTTCTACAGAAATCAGCCCCAGCATTTT. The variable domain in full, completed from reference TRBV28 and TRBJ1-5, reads DVKVTQSSRYLVKRTGEKVFLECVQDMDHENMFWYRQDPGLGLRLIYFSYDVKMKEKGDIPEGYSVSREKKERFSLILESASTNQTSMYLCASSFYRNQPQHFGDGTRLSIL.

CDR3 sequence reads: CASMSGTYEQYF. CDR3 in DNA: TGCGCCAGCATGTCAGGGACCTACGAGCAGTACTTC. This chain links TRBV10-2 with TRBJ2-7; weak D call: TRBD1 (5 bases). The CDR3 spans 12 residues. V shed 7 bases and J shed 2 bases, with 9 bases lying between them. Germline CDR1 reads WSHSY; CDR2 reads SAAADI.

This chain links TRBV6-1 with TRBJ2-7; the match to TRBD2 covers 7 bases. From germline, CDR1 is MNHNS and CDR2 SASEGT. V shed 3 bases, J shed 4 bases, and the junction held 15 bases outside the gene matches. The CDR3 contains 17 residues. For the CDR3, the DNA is TGTGCCAGCAGTGACTTTTCCCGACTAGCTGACTTATACGAGCAGTACTTC. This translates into CASSDFSRLADLYEQYF.

The CDR3 DNA reads as TGTGCCAGCAGTTTCCCCAGGGCGGCGGGGTTGGATAACTATGGCTACACCTTC. Encoded protein: CASSFPRAAGLDNYGYTF. The chain employs TRBV28 and TRBJ1-2; perhaps TRBD1 as D (5 bases). The CDR3 length is 18 residues. Germline CDR1 is MDHEN and CDR2 is SYDVKM. The V end was cut by 3 bases, the J end by 1 base, with 21 bases between.

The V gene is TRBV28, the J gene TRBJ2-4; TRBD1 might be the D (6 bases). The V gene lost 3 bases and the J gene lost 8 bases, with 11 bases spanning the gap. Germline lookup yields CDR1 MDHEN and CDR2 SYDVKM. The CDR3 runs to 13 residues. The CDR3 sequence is CASSFRRTDIQYF. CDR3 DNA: TGTGCCAGCAGTTTCCGGCGGACAGACATTCAGTACTTC.

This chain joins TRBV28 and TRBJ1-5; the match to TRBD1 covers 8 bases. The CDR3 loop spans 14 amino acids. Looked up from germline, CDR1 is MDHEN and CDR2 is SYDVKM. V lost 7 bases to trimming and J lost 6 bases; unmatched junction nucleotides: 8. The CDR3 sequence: CASTLGQGGQPQHF. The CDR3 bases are TGTGCCAGCACCCTAGGACAGGGAGGTCAGCCCCAGCATTTT.

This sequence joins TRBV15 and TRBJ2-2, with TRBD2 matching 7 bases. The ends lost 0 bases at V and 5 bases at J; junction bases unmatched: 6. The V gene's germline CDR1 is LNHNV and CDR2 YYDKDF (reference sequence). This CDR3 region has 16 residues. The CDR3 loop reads CATSRDAGRRTGELFF. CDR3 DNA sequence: TGTGCCACCAGCAGAGATGCCGGGAGGCGGACCGGGGAGCTGTTTTTT.

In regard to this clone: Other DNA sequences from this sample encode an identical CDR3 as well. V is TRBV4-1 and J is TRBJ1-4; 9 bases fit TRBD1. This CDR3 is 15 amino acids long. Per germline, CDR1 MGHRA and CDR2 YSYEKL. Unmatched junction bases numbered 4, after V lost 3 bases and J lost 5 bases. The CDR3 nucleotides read TGCGCCAGCAGCCAGGGGGACAGGGAGAATGAAAAACTGTTTTTT. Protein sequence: CASSQGDRENEKLFF.

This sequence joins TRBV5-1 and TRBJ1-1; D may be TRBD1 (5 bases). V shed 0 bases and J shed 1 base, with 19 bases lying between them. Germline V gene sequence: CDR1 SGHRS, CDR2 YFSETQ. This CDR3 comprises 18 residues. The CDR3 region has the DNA TGCGCCAGCAGCTTGGAACCGGGGACTGCCCTCGGGAACACTGAAGCTTTCTTT. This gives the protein CASSLEPGTALGNTEAFF.

The DNA of the CDR3 is TGTGCCAGCAGCTCGGGACTAGCGGACACCGGGGAGCTGTTTTTT. Its translation is CASSSGLADTGELFF. The chain carries TRBV11-3 and TRBJ2-2, with 11 bases that match TRBD2. There are 15 residues in the CDR3. Germline V lookup: CDR1 SGHNT, CDR2 YENEEA. With 4 bases clipped from V and 3 bases from J, the junction kept 1 base outside the gene matches.